This TCR beta chain was captured in a study of T cells in tuberculosis. Study summary: This South African cohort compared adolescents with or without latent tuberculosis against adults with active tuberculosis. Whole-study findings and limits: Active tuberculosis patients had shorter CDR3-alpha; the beta difference was nonsignificant.

TCRdb's copy holds only in-frame clones and misses some; the assay was immunoSEQ multiplex PCR. The table lists 37,000 or so clones, 90% to 95% of them singletons. About this clone: What it binds is not known.

Each clinical donor contributed on average about 92,000 T cells from unsorted cryopreserved PBMC. There are 16 residues in the CDR3. Looked up from germline, CDR1 is SGHRS and CDR2 is YFSETQ. The V and J ends lost 6 bases and 5 bases, in that order; junction bases with no gene match: 11. The sequenced material came from PBMCs. This chain links TRBV5-1 with TRBJ2-5, with 12 nucleotides matching TRBD2. The sequence derives from a donor under 30 with latent tuberculosis or without tuberculosis infection. Some clones in this sample may be carry-over from other donors' samples. The CDR3 DNA follows: TGCGCCAGCACCCCTAGGACTAGCGGGGTTCACGAGACCCAGTACTTC. Protein sequence: CASTPRTSGVHETQYF.